The 15 T cell receptor beta chains in this list originate from one sample, sequenced in a study of T-cell memory formation after mild COVID-19. Using its own MiXCR run on the 5' RACE reads, TCRdb lists one record per CDR3 protein. The profile shows 190,000 or so distinct CDR3 sequences, about 22% of them singletons. Sequences were obtained from PBMCs or a T cell subset sorted from them (not recorded which). The receptors originated from an adult woman who had mild COVID-19 (a few samples of this study predate the infection). Cell type and time point are not known.

This chain connects TRBV4-2 to TRBJ2-1; 16 nucleotides match TRBD2. From germline, CDR1 is LGHNA and CDR2 YNFKEQ. V shed 4 bases, J shed 9 bases, and the junction held 6 bases outside the gene matches. The CDR3 length is 16 residues. CDR3 sequence (DNA): TGTGCCAGCAGCCGCGGGACTAGCGGGAGGGCTATTGAGCAGTTCTTC. Translating it yields CASSRGTSGRAIEQFF.

A few counts support this clonotype. The rearrangement links TRBV7-8 to TRBJ2-1; a possible D gene is TRBD2 (5 bases). The CDR3 spans 13 residues. V dropped 7 bases and J dropped 2 bases, with 9 bases sitting between them. Germline assignment: CDR1 SGHVS and CDR2 FQNEAQ. CDR3 region: CASIPGTYNEQFF. The DNA for the CDR3 is TGTGCCAGCATCCCGGGAACCTACAATGAGCAGTTCTTC.

V gene TRBV7-9 combines with J gene TRBJ2-4; 7 bases are a match to TRBD2. Germline V gene lookup returns CDR1 SEHNR and CDR2 FQNEAQ (reference sequence). J lost 8 bases, V lost 6 bases, and 13 bases had no gene match. This CDR3 is built from 15 residues. The CDR3, as DNA: TGTGCCAGCAGTTTTCCCGGGCTCCGGGAGGACATTCAGTACTTC. Amino acid sequence: CASSFPGLREDIQYF.

This clonotype has a handful of counts. This chain uses TRBV20-1 with TRBJ2-7, with TRBD1 as a possible D gene (6 bases). The CDR3 loop spans 12 amino acids. The V and J ends lost 3 bases and 0 bases respectively, with 6 bases between them. From germline, CDR1 is DFQATT and CDR2 SNEGSKA (reference sequence). The chain's CDR3 is CSARDSSYEQYF. As DNA, the CDR3 is TGCAGTGCTAGGGACAGCTCCTACGAGCAGTACTTC.

The CDR3: CSARDAGMTYNEQFF. In DNA form, the CDR3 reads TGCAGTGCTAGAGATGCGGGAATGACCTACAATGAGCAGTTCTTC. The chain combines TRBV20-1 with TRBJ2-1; D might be TRBD2 (6 bases). CDR1 and CDR2 from the germline V gene are DFQATT and SNEGSKA (reference sequence). The CDR3 is 15 amino acids. The germline V and J ends were trimmed by 0 bases and 2 bases, with 11 bases remaining between them.

The rearrangement uses TRBV7-3 and TRBJ2-7, with D perhaps TRBD1 (7 bases). Germline V gives CDR1 SGHTA, CDR2 FQGTGA. The V and J ends lost 3 bases and 3 bases respectively, with 18 bases between them. The length of the CDR3 is 16 residues. CDR3 in DNA: TGTGCCAGCAGCTTGAGTGGAGGGGGCAGTTACTACGAGCAGTACTTC. This sequence encodes CASSLSGGGSYYEQYF.

This clonotype was observed a few times. The chain has TRBV5-1 and TRBJ2-7, with D unclear. The germline V gene encodes CDR1 SGHRS and CDR2 YFSETQ. The CDR3 consists of 13 residues. Trimming cost V 2 bases and J 3 bases, with 9 bases left between them. CDR3 region: CASSFDWNYEQYF. The CDR3 coding sequence is TGCGCCAGCAGCTTCGACTGGAACTACGAGCAGTACTTC.

This clonotype was observed a handful of times. This rearrangement joins TRBV10-3 to TRBJ2-3, with a weak D call TRBD1 (6 bases). Germline loops: CDR1 ENHRY, CDR2 SYGVKD. V was clipped by 8 bases and J by 0 bases, with 18 bases between them. The CDR3 is 16 residues long. The CDR3 here is CAIRTGHYSSTDTQYF. CDR3 coding DNA: TGTGCCATCCGGACGGGACACTACTCTAGCACAGATACGCAGTATTTT.

The gene calls are TRBV29-1 and TRBJ1-2; TRBD1 aligns across 8 bases. This CDR3 contains 13 residues. J lost 3 bases, V lost 6 bases, and 6 bases had no gene match. CDR1 is SQVTM and CDR2 is ANQGSEA in the germline V gene. Here the CDR3 reads CSVPDRDDYGYTF. DNA of the CDR3: TGCAGCGTCCCGGACAGGGATGACTATGGCTACACCTTC.

This clonotype was counted a few times. The V gene is TRBV9, the J gene TRBJ2-2; D may be TRBD1 (5 bases). This CDR3 region has 15 residues. CDR1 is SGDLS, CDR2 YYNGEE, per germline. V lost 3 bases, J lost 3 bases, and 12 bases lay in between. The CDR3 protein is CASSGVDSYTGELFF. The CDR3 DNA follows: TGTGCCAGCAGCGGAGTCGACAGTTACACCGGGGAGCTGTTTTTT.

The CDR3, as DNA: TGTGCCAGCACCCCGGGGGGGGATTCACCCCTCCACTTT. This encodes CASTPGGDSPLHF. The chain is built from TRBV12-3 or TRBV12-4 and TRBJ1-6, with a tentative D call TRBD1 (5 bases). The CDR3 runs 13 residues. V lost 7 bases, J lost 8 bases, and 12 bases lay in between.

The chain joins TRBV28 to TRBJ2-7; TRBD2 agrees at 7 bases. The CDR3 has 15 amino acids. Germline V gene lookup returns CDR1 MDHEN and CDR2 SYDVKM. With V trimmed by 2 bases and J by 2 bases, 6 bases remained unmatched. The CDR3 DNA reads TGTGCCAGCAGTTTAGGGAGGGGAGGGGCCTACGAGCAGTACTTC. Translating it yields CASSLGRGGAYEQYF.

Only a few counts were recorded for this clonotype. The genes are TRBV3-1 and TRBJ1-1; 10 bases are shared with TRBD1. J was trimmed by 3 bases and V by 0 bases; bases with no gene match: 4. The germline gives CDR1 LGHDT, CDR2 YNNKEL (reference sequence). The CDR3 spans 16 residues. The CDR3 region is CASSQETGGWYTEAFF. In nucleotides, the CDR3 is TGTGCCAGCAGCCAAGAGACAGGGGGCTGGTACACTGAAGCTTTCTTT.

The CDR3 loop reads CASSSTGLARILGNEQFF. The CDR3 region has the DNA TGTGCCAGCAGCTCAACTGGACTAGCGAGGATTTTGGGCAATGAGCAGTTCTTC. The gene calls are TRBV7-6 and TRBJ2-1, with TRBD2 identical over 9 bases. J was trimmed by 6 bases and V by 4 bases; bases with no gene match: 16. Germline V lookup: CDR1 SGHVS, CDR2 FNYEAQ. This CDR3 contains 18 residues. Variable domain in full (rest from reference TRBV7-6 and TRBJ2-1): GAGVSQSPRYKVTKRGQDVALRCDPISGHVSLYWYRQALGQGPEFLTYFNYEAQQDKSGLPNDRFSAERPEGSISTLTIQRTEQRDSAMYRCASSSTGLARILGNEQFFGPGTRLTVL.

The rearrangement uses TRBV20-1 and TRBJ2-7, with 10 bases that match TRBD1. Germline V gene lookup returns CDR1 DFQATT and CDR2 SNEGSKA (reference sequence). This CDR3 is built from 13 residues. J was trimmed by 6 bases and V by 4 bases; bases with no gene match: 6. Here the CDR3 reads CSATRTGGGEQYF. CDR3 bases: TGCAGTGCTACGCGGACAGGGGGAGGCGAGCAGTACTTC.